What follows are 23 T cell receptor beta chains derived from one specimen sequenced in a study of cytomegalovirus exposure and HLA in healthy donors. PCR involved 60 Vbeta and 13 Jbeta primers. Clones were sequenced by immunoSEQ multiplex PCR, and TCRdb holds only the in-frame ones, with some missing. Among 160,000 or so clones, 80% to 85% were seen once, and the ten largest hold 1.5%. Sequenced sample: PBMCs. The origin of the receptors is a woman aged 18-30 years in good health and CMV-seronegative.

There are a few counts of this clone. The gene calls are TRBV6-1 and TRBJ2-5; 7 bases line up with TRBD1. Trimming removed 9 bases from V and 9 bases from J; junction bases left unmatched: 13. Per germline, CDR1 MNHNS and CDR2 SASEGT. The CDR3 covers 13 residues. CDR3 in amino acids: CASTVDRVDAQYF. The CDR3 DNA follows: TGTGCCAGTACAGTTGACAGGGTAGACGCCCAGTACTTC.

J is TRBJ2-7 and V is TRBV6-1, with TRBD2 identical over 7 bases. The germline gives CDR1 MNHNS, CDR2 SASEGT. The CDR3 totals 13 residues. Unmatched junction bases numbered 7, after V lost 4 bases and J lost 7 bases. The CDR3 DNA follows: TGTGCCAGCAGTGTAATCGGGGAGGGGGAGCAGTACTTC. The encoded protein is CASSVIGEGEQYF.

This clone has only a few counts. CDR3 residues: CASSEQDTGELFF. The CDR3 DNA reads TGTGCCAGCAGTGAACAGGATACCGGGGAGCTGTTTTTT. The chain links TRBV6-1 to TRBJ2-2, with unresolved D. CDR1 MNHNS and CDR2 SASEGT come from the germline V gene. V lost 2 bases to trimming and J lost 5 bases, with 6 bases between them. The CDR3 totals 13 residues.

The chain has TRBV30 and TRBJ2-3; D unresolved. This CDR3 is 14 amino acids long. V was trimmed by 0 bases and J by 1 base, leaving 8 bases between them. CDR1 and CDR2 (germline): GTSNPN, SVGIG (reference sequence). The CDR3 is CAWSVVGGTDTQYF. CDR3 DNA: TGTGCCTGGAGTGTAGTTGGAGGCACAGATACGCAGTATTTT.

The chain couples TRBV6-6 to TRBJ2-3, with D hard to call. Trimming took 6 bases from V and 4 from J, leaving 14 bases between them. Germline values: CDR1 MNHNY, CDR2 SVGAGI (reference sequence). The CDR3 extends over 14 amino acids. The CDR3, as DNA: TGTGCCAGCAGCCCTCAAGCGAATCCAGATACGCAGTATTTT. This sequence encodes CASSPQANPDTQYF.

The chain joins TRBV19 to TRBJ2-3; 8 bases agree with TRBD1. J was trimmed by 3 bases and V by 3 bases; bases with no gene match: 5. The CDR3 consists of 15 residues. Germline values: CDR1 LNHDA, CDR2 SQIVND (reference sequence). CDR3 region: CASSITGGRTDTQYF. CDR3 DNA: TGTGCCAGTAGTATCACAGGGGGGCGGACAGATACGCAGTATTTT.

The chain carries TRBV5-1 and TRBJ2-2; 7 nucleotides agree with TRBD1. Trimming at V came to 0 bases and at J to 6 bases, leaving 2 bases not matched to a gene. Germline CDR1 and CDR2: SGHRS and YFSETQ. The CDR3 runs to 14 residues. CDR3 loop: CASSLGQGAGELFF. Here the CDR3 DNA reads TGCGCCAGCAGCTTGGGGCAGGGGGCCGGGGAGCTGTTTTTT. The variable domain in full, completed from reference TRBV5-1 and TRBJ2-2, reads KAGVTQTPRYLIKTRGQQVTLSCSPISGHRSVSWYQQTPGQGLQFLFEYFSETQRNKGNFPGRFSGRQFSNSRSEMNVSTLELGDSALYLCASSLGQGAGELFFGEGSRLTVL.

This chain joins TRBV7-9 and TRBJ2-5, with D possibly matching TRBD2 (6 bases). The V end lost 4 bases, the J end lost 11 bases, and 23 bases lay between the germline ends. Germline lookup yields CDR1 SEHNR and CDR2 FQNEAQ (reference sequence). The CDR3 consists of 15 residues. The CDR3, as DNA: TGTGCCAGCAGCTACTATACGGCGAAGACGGGAGAGCAGTACTTC. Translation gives CASSYYTAKTGEQYF. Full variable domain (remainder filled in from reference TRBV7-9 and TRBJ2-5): DTGVSQNPRHKITKRGQNVTFRCDPISEHNRLYWYRQTLGQGPEFLTYFQNEAQLEKSRLLSDRFSAERPKGSFSTLEIQRTEQGDSAMYLCASSYYTAKTGEQYFGPGTRLLVL.

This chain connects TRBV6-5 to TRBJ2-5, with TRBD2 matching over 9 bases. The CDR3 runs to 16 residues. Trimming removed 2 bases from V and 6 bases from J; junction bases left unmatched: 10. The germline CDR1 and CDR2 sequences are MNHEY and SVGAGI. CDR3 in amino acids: CASSYGRGGATKTQYF. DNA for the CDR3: TGTGCCAGCAGTTACGGGCGCGGGGGGGCCACAAAGACCCAGTACTTC.

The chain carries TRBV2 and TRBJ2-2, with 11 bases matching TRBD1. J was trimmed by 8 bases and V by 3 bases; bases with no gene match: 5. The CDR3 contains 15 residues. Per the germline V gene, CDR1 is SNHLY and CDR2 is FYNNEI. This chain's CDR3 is CASSDQDRGQGELFF. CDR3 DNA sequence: TGTGCCAGCAGTGATCAGGACAGGGGGCAGGGGGAGCTGTTTTTT.

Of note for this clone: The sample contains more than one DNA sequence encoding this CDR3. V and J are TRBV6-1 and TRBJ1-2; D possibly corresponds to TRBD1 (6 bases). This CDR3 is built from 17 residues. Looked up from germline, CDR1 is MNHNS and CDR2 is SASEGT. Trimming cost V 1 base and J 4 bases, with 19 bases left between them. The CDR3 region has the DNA TGTGCCAGCAGTGAAGGAGGGTTAGGACAGAGAATCTATGGCTACACCTTC. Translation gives CASSEGGLGQRIYGYTF.

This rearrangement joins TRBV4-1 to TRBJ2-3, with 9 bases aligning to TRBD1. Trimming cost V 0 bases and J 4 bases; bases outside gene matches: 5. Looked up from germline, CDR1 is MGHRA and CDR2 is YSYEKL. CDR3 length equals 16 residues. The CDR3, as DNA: TGCGCCAGCAGCCAAGAAGGGACAGGGAGGCCAGATACGCAGTATTTT. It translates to CASSQEGTGRPDTQYF.

CDR3 bases: TGTGCCAGCAGCTTAGGGTACAGGGGGACGGGGACCTACGAGCAGTACTTC. Translating gives CASSLGYRGTGTYEQYF. The V call is TRBV11-3, the J call TRBJ2-7; 8 bases agree with TRBD1. The CDR3 totals 17 residues. V lost 1 base and J lost 2; bases outside the gene matches: 10. CDR1 and CDR2 from the germline V gene are SGHNT and YENEEA. Based on the CDR3 plus reference TRBV11-3 and TRBJ2-7, the full variable domain is EAGVVQSPRYKIIEKKQPVAFWCNPISGHNTLYWYLQNLGQGPELLIRYENEEAVDDSQLPKDRFSAERLKGVDSTLKIQPAELGDSAVYLCASSLGYRGTGTYEQYFGPGTRLTVT.

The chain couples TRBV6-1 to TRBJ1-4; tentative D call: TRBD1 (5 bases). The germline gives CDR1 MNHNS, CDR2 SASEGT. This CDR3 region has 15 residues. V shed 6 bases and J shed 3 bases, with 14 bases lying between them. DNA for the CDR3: TGTGCCAGCAGCTCAATCAGGGCACCTAATGAAAAACTGTTTTTT. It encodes CASSSIRAPNEKLFF.

CDR3 protein: CASSLNRGLEQYF. The CDR3 nucleotides are TGCGCCAGCAGCTTGAACAGGGGGCTTGAGCAGTACTTC. This chain connects TRBV5-1 to TRBJ2-7; 9 bases align to TRBD1. The CDR3 extends over 13 amino acids. The V and J ends lost 1 base and 7 bases, in that order; junction bases with no gene match: 3. CDR1 is SGHRS and CDR2 is YFSETQ in the germline V gene.

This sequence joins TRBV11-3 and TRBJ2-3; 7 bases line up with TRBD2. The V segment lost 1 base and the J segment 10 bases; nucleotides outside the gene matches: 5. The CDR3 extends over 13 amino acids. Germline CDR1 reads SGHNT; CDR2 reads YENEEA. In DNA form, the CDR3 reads TGTGCCAGCAGCTTAGGGGCGGGGGACGCGCAGTATTTT. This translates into CASSLGAGDAQYF.

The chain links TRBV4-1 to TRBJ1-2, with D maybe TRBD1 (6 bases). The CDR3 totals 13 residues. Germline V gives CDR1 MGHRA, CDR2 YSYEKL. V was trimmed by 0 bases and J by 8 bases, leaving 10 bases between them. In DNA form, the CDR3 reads TGCGCCAGCAGCCAAGAGGGGGCTTACGGCTACACCTTC. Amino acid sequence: CASSQEGAYGYTF.

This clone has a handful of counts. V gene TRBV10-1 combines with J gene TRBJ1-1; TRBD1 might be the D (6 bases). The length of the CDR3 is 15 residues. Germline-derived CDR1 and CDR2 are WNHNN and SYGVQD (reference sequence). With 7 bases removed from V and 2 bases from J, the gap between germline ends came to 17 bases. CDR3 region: CASTPRGQPNTEAFF. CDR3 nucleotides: TGCGCCAGCACCCCGCGGGGGCAGCCAAACACTGAAGCTTTCTTT.

The CDR3, as DNA: TGTGCCAGCAGCTTGGCAGGGGGCTCTAGGTACGAGCAGTACTTC. Translation gives CASSLAGGSRYEQYF. This chain uses TRBV5-5 with TRBJ2-7, with TRBD1 matching 8 bases. The J segment lost 4 bases and the V segment lost 0 bases, leaving 6 bases of the junction unmatched. There are 15 residues in the CDR3. CDR1 is SGHKS, CDR2 YYEKEE, per germline (reference sequence).

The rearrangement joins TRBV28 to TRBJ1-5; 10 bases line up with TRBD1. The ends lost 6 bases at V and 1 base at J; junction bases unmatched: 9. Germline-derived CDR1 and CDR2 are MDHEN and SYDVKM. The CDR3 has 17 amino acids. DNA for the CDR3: TGTGCCAGCAGGAGAGACAGGGGGCAGCGAAGCAATCAGCCCCAGCATTTT. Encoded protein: CASRRDRGQRSNQPQHF. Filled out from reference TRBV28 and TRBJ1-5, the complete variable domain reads DVKVTQSSRYLVKRTGEKVFLECVQDMDHENMFWYRQDPGLGLRLIYFSYDVKMKEKGDIPEGYSVSREKKERFSLILESASTNQTSMYLCASRRDRGQRSNQPQHFGDGTRLSIL.

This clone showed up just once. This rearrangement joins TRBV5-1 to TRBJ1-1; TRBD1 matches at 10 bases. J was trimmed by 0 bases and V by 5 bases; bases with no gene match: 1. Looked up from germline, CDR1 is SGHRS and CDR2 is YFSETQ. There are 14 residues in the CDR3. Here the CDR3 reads CASRGQGMNTEAFF. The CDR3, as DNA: TGCGCCAGCAGGGGACAGGGGATGAACACTGAAGCTTTCTTT.

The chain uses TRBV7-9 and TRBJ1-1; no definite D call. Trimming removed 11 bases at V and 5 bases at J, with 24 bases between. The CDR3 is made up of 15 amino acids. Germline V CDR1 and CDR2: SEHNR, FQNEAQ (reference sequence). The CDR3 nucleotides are TGTGCCGTCCCCAGGCGAGAGGGCGCCTTTACTGAAGCTTTCTTT. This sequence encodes CAVPRREGAFTEAFF.

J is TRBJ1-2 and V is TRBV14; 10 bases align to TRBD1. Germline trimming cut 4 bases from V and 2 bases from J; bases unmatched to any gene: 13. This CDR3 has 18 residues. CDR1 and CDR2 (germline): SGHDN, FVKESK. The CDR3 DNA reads TGTGCCAGCAGCCGCACCCAGCCTAGACAGGGGGCGAACTATGGCTACACCTTC. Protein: CASSRTQPRQGANYGYTF.